The present TCR beta chain was sequenced within a study of breast tumors, draining lymph nodes, adjacent tissues. CDR3 length equals 15 residues. Germline V CDR1 and CDR2: DFQATT, SNEGSKA (reference sequence). Trimming took 3 bases from V and 6 from J; bases not matched to a gene: 9. TCRdb re-analysed the multiplex PCR reads in MiXCR, keeping a single row per CDR3 protein. The repertoire includes tens of thousands of distinct CDR3 sequences, 20% to 25% of them detected once, and over 6.5% sits in the top ten. Regarding the study as a whole: That most tumor T cells come from lymph nodes remained unproven. Compared with lymph nodes, tumors were less diverse; compared with nontumor tissue, more. Luminal-like breast cancer showed significantly higher tumor–nontumor repertoire similarity than basal-like.

This clonotype showed up many times. The antigen remains undetermined. This chain links TRBV20-1 with TRBJ2-1; 9 bases fit TRBD2. The sample consisted of breast tumor tissue. The receptor was isolated from a female donor with breast cancer. Some clones in this sample may be carry-over from other donors' samples. The CDR3: CSARSGSGRVNEQFF. The DNA of the CDR3 is TGCAGTGCTAGGTCGGGTAGCGGGAGAGTCAATGAGCAGTTCTTC.